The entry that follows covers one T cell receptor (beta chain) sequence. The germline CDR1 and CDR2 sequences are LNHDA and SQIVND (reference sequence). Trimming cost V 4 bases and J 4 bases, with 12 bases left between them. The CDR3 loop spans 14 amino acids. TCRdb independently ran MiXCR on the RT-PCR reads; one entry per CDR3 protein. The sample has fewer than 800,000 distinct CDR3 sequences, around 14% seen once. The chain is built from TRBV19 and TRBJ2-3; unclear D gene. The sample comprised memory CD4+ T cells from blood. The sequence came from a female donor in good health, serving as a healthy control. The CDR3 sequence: CASSSGKDSDTQYF. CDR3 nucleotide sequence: TGTGCCAGTAGTAGTGGGAAAGATTCAGATACGCAGTATTTT.